This record looks at one T cell receptor beta chain sequence and its context. The source of the sample is a study of blood T cell repertoires in COVID-19. Study-wide background: From the United States, Italy and Spain came samples of acute and convalescent COVID-19. The analysed material was cDNA or gDNA that came from T cells, B-cell-depleted T cells, or PBMCs.

The assay was immunoSEQ multiplex PCR, and TCRdb's table has in-frame clones only and misses some. The sample has about 63,000 clones, about three quarters seen once. From germline, CDR1 is SGHTA and CDR2 FQGTGA. This CDR3 has 17 residues. V gave up 5 bases and J gave up 2 bases; unmatched junction bases: 13. Material for sequencing was peripheral blood. This chain uses TRBV7-3 with TRBJ2-3, with 7 bases matching TRBD2. The clonotype was recovered from a woman aged 80 or over with acute or convalescent COVID-19. The DNA of the CDR3 is TGTGCCAGCAGCCCCCGGACTAGTGGTTTCGACACAGATACGCAGTATTTT. Encoded protein: CASSPRTSGFDTDTQYF.